These 17 T cell receptor beta chains were all obtained from the same sample, sequenced in a study of T cells after somatic rescue of genetic block. Profiled with immunoSEQ multiplex PCR; TCRdb holds only in-frame clones, not every one. The sample lists more than 12,000 clones, more than 65% seen once, with about 14% in the top ten. The sequencing input was peripheral blood mononuclear cells (PBMCs). The receptors shown here come from a boy younger than 18.

This clone was seen a single time. The chain is built from TRBV4-2 and TRBJ2-1, with 7 bases matching TRBD2. V shed 3 bases, J shed 6 bases, and the junction held 11 bases outside the gene matches. The germline V gene has CDR1 LGHNA and CDR2 YNFKEQ. The CDR3 runs to 16 residues. The CDR3 reads CASSQSGVGGANEQFF. The CDR3 nucleotides read TGTGCCAGCAGCCAGTCAGGCGTGGGAGGGGCCAATGAGCAGTTCTTC.

The chain joins TRBV5-1 to TRBJ2-3; D possibly matches TRBD1 or TRBD2 (5 bases each). Trimming took 9 bases from V and 0 from J, leaving 14 bases between them. Germline V lookup: CDR1 SGHRS, CDR2 YFSETQ. The length of the CDR3 is 14 residues. The CDR3 DNA follows: TGCGCCATCCGACGGGACCAAAGCACAGATACGCAGTATTTT. Amino acid sequence: CAIRRDQSTDTQYF.

This sequence joins TRBV7-2 and TRBJ2-3, with no clear D. Trimming took off 0 bases at V and 5 bases at J, with 12 bases between the two ends. CDR3 length equals 15 residues. In germline, CDR1 is SGHTA, CDR2 FQGNSA. The CDR3 here is CASSLAFLLGDTQYF. CDR3 DNA: TGTGCCAGCAGCTTAGCCTTTTTGTTGGGAGATACGCAGTATTTT.

The J gene is TRBJ2-1, the V gene TRBV19; D ambiguous. Germline loops: CDR1 LNHDA, CDR2 SQIVND (reference sequence). V dropped 0 bases and J dropped 1 base, with 10 bases sitting between them. The CDR3 has 16 amino acids. The CDR3 DNA reads as TGTGCCAGTAGTATAGAGACGGGCCGGTCCTACAATGAGCAGTTCTTC. It translates to CASSIETGRSYNEQFF.

The V and J genes are TRBV30 and TRBJ2-4, with D tentatively TRBD1 or TRBD2 (5 bases each). This CDR3 comprises 14 residues. Germline CDR1 reads GTSNPN; CDR2 reads SVGIG (reference sequence). Trimming took 1 base from V and 7 from J, leaving 14 bases between them. CDR3 sequence: CAWSGQGRWNIQYF. The DNA of the CDR3 is TGTGCCTGGAGTGGCCAGGGACGGTGGAACATTCAGTACTTC.

This clone was found once. CDR3 loop: CASSVGFSLYGYTF. CDR3 bases: TGTGCCAGCAGCGTAGGGTTCAGCCTCTATGGCTACACCTTC. The chain uses TRBV9 and TRBJ1-2; D call uncertain. Deletions cut 0 bases from V and 4 bases from J, with 10 bases between. Germline CDR1 is SGDLS and CDR2 is YYNGEE. The CDR3 spans 14 residues.

This chain uses TRBV19 with TRBJ1-2; 8 bases are shared with TRBD1. CDR1 and CDR2 (germline): LNHDA, SQIVND (reference sequence). This CDR3 is 13 amino acids long. V lost 7 bases and J lost 8; bases outside the gene matches: 9. CDR3 bases: TGTGCCAGTAAACCACAGGGGGTAGGAGGCTACACCTTC. Its translation is CASKPQGVGGYTF.

V usage is TRBV6-1 and J usage is TRBJ2-2; D is perhaps TRBD2 (5 bases). Trimming cost V 6 bases and J 2 bases, with 10 bases left between them. Germline V gene sequence: CDR1 MNHNS, CDR2 SASEGT. The CDR3 runs 14 residues. CDR3 nucleotide sequence: TGTGCCAGCAGGGGCGGACTCAACACCGGGGAGCTGTTTTTT. Translating it yields CASRGGLNTGELFF.

By share, this clone ranks as medium-sized. The chain links TRBV5-8 to TRBJ1-1; 12 nucleotides align to TRBD1. The CDR3 is 17 amino acids. V lost 2 bases to trimming and J lost 3 bases; unmatched junction nucleotides: 8. The germline V gene has CDR1 SGHTS and CDR2 YDEGEE. The CDR3 is CASSFRDRGPVDTEAFF. CDR3 in DNA: TGTGCCAGCAGCTTCCGGGACAGGGGGCCGGTGGACACTGAAGCTTTCTTT. The variable domain in full, with the rest retrieved from reference TRBV5-8 and TRBJ1-1, is EAGVTQSPTHLIKTRGQQATLRCSPISGHTSVYWYQQALGLGLQFLLWYDEGEERNRGNFPPRFSGRQFPNYSSELNVNALELEDSALYLCASSFRDRGPVDTEAFFGQGTRLTVV.

The chain joins TRBV6-6 to TRBJ1-2, with a weak D call TRBD1 (5 bases). Germline CDR1 and CDR2: MNHNY and SVGAGI (reference sequence). V was clipped by 7 bases and J by 0 bases, with 9 bases between them. The CDR3 has 13 amino acids. The CDR3 DNA is TGTGCCAGCATCCGGGGGGCTAACTATGGCTACACCTTC. This codes for CASIRGANYGYTF.

V gene TRBV6-5 combines with J gene TRBJ1-1; 10 bases map to TRBD1. Germline V gene data show CDR1 as MNHEY and CDR2 as SVGAGI. Trimming cost V 2 bases and J 11 bases; bases outside gene matches: 14. The CDR3 has 16 amino acids. The CDR3 DNA reads TGTGCCAGCAGTTACAAAACGACAGGGGGCCCACTGAGGGCTTTCTTT. Translation: CASSYKTTGGPLRAFF.

The gene calls are TRBV30 and TRBJ2-3; D unresolved. This CDR3 has 11 residues. From germline, CDR1 is GTSNPN and CDR2 SVGIG (reference sequence). Trimming stripped 2 bases from V and 0 bases from J, with 0 bases between. This CDR3 reads CAWSSTDTQYF. The CDR3 DNA reads as TGTGCCTGGAGTAGCACAGATACGCAGTATTTT.

J is TRBJ2-5 and V is TRBV19; 13 bases line up with TRBD2. The CDR3 is 19 amino acids. Germline CDR1 and CDR2: LNHDA and SQIVND (reference sequence). The V and J ends lost 1 base and 2 bases, in that order; junction bases with no gene match: 10. The CDR3 bases are TGTGCCAGTAGTATAGTCCCAACTAGCGGGAGGGCTTTACAAGAGACCCAGTACTTC. Translated, it gives CASSIVPTSGRALQETQYF.

V gene TRBV18 combines with J gene TRBJ2-7; the D gene is possibly TRBD1 (6 bases). Germline CDR1 reads KGHSH; CDR2 reads LQKENI. V was cut by 6 bases and J by 6 bases, with 15 bases left in between. The CDR3 loop spans 13 amino acids. The CDR3 is CASSLFTGIEQYF. The CDR3 DNA follows: TGTGCCAGCTCGCTGTTTACAGGGATCGAGCAGTACTTC.

This sequence joins TRBV5-7 and TRBJ1-1; 9 nucleotides line up with TRBD1. TRBV5-7 is assigned to the ORF class and has an uncertain function. After removal of 2 bases from V and 3 bases from J, the junction contained 11 bases not matched to a gene. The CDR3 totals 17 residues. Written as DNA, the CDR3 is TGTGCCAGCAGCTTCCCCGGGACAGGGACGGCTTACACTGAAGCTTTCTTT. Its translation is CASSFPGTGTAYTEAFF.

The rearrangement links TRBV5-6 to TRBJ2-3; D is perhaps TRBD1 or TRBD2 (5 bases each). V was pared by 3 bases and J by 11 bases, with 10 bases between. This CDR3 contains 11 residues. CDR1 is SGHDT and CDR2 is YYEEEE in the germline V gene. The CDR3 bases are TGTGCCAGCAGCTGGGACCGTTTGCAGTATTTT. This encodes CASSWDRLQYF.

This sequence joins TRBV2 and TRBJ1-3; TRBD1 agrees at 7 bases. Germline CDR1 is SNHLY and CDR2 is FYNNEI. V was pared by 4 bases and J by 6 bases, with 12 bases of the junction left unmatched. The CDR3 is 16 amino acids. CDR3 bases: TGTGCCAGCAGTGGGGCTAGACAGGGTCTAGAAAACACCATATATTTT. Translation: CASSGARQGLENTIYF.